The entry below gives a single T cell receptor (beta chain) sequence along with its context. Its specificity is unknown. The data were taken from a study of T cells expressing NK-cell markers. Beta-chain TCR cDNA was generated via 5'RACE template switching with UMIs. TCRdb re-called the 5' RACE reads and shows each CDR3 protein once, DNA omitted. This sample's table has some 440,000 distinct CDR3 sequences. From germline, CDR1 is SGHRS and CDR2 YFSETQ. The CDR3 extends over 15 amino acids. Study conclusions and caveats: Each of a handful of donors carried dominant NKG2C+ clonotypes accounting for about 1.0-7.0% of CD8+ T cells.

Sequenced material: blood T cells: a sorted CD56 or NKG2C T cell subset, CD4+ or CD8+ T cells, or bulk PBMC T cells (not recorded which). The rearrangement links TRBV5-1 to TRBJ2-7; TCRdb gives TRBD2 as the D gene, but with no DNA this cannot be confirmed. The receptor comes from a woman between 50 and 59 years old in good health. CDR3 in amino acids: CASSPGTADMYEQYF.